A single T cell receptor beta chain is shown here with its context. The specificity of this receptor is unknown. The sample holds no much larger clone one base away, and base qualities are not on file. The sample is drawn from a study of identifying expanded T cells in peripheral blood (dated by TCRdb to the late 2010s). For context, the study as a whole: Four technical replicates, made by sequencing separate aliquots from the same pool of genomic DNA, were compared pairwise.

TCRbeta CDR3 regions were profiled with the immunoSEQ Assay using bias-controlled multiplex PCR amplification of genomic DNA. In the authors' own workflow: To quantify the absolute abundance of each unique TCRbeta CDR3 region, the sequences were collapsed and filtered. Two models were used to test differential abundance: a binomial model (Fisher-equivalent) and a beta-binomial model that adds time-dependent variance fitted from healthy donors. Any clone with fewer than 5 combined templates was excluded, and a clone was called differentially abundant if its Benjamini-Hochberg FDR was below 0.01. Using the form v = (b*log(k)+a)^2, the beta-binomial variance was modeled as a function of the total template count across the two samples. Drawn from immuneACCESS, this table holds only the in-frame rearrangements with V and J called that TCRdb kept. Clones are partly lost; checked studies trace under half to an unresolved V gene and leave the rest unexplained. Clone size and V and J calls were adopted from that table, with D and trimming inferred from the DNA. This sample is represented by more than 45,000 clones; around 81% of them were singletons. Under 20% of the sample rests with the top ten.

Results the study describes overall, beyond this receptor: The authors expected biological variance in healthy repertoires might increase further over much longer intervals such as months to years. The beta-binomial model significantly reduced the number of clones called differentially abundant and the false-positive rate across all healthy-donor time intervals. Between technical replicates the binomial model flagged approximately 1.2 differentially abundant clones, whereas over roughly 2 weeks the binomial model flagged about 15 and over approximately four weeks about 19. For all healthy donors, the variance in clone template counts between two-week samples rose significantly as total template count increased.

In the germline V gene (reference sequence), CDR1 corresponds to WNHNN and CDR2 to SYGVQD. The CDR3 runs 13 amino acids, cysteine and phenylalanine included. The retained sequence is limited to the CDR3, 39 bases, with the frame set at the first base. V drops 0 bases and J drops 1 base, leaving 2 bases in between. No immune events, such as infections, were documented for the healthy donors during the collection period. To calibrate time-dependent variance in a beta-binomial model of T-cell clone differential abundance, blood repertoires from healthy donors were used as a training cohort. The training cohort included around ten healthy donors, of whom 3 were female and 7 were male. The donors were between roughly 25 and 70 years old, with an average age of 43 years. Whole blood, obtained from a commercial supplier, was collected from each healthy donor at three time points spaced about 2 weeks apart. For immunosequencing, genomic DNA was extracted from whole blood that had not been sorted.

This TCR derives from a person aged 18 to 75 in good health. The receptor chain draws on TRBV10-1 and TRBJ2-3; the D gene cannot be resolved reliably. Material: blood. The CDR3 reads as follows: CASSESGTDTQYF. The sequenced DNA is TGCGCCAGCAGTGAGTCTGGCACAGATACGCAGTATTTT.